This T cell receptor (beta chain) is drawn from a study of T cells after yellow fever vaccination. It was through 5'RACE template switching that TCR cDNA was made, with a universal primer site and UMIs added. TCRdb called the 5' RACE reads again in MiXCR, with one record for every CDR3 protein. Among about 350,000 distinct CDR3 sequences listed, approximately 12% were seen once. The CDR3 length is 13 residues. Germline CDR1 reads SGHRS; CDR2 reads YFSETQ. With 6 bases clipped from V and 3 bases from J, the junction kept 5 bases outside the gene matches. Sequenced material: CD4+ T cells sorted from PBMCs, taken 15 days after the yellow fever booster vaccination. The chain carries TRBV5-1 and TRBJ1-2; 7 bases are a match to TRBD1. The sequence was collected from a man in his late teens or twenties who received the YFV17D yellow fever vaccine. The CDR3 is CASTEGAHYGYTF. The CDR3 DNA sequence: TGCGCCAGCACTGAGGGGGCCCACTATGGCTACACCTTC.